This TCR beta chain was obtained from a study of Graves' ophthalmopathy and Graves' hyperthyroidism. The germline CDR1 and CDR2 sequences are SGHVS and FQNEAQ. There are 13 residues in the CDR3. Trimming removed 5 bases from V and 3 bases from J, with 11 bases in between. No donor had other autoimmune disease, uncontrolled infection, pregnancy or lactation. Beta-chain TCR CDR3 regions were amplified from RNA transcripts. Second-round multiplex PCR came after first-round RT-PCR with HTBI primers. TCRdb reanalysed the multiplex PCR reads using MiXCR and keeps one entry per CDR3 protein. The repertoire holds 40,000 to 50,000 distinct CDR3 sequences, with about 51% as singletons.

The TCR sequence derives from an adult man with Graves' ophthalmopathy. J is TRBJ2-7 and V is TRBV7-8, with D perhaps being TRBD1 or TRBD2 (7 bases each). Sequencing used peripheral blood. In DNA, the CDR3 is TGTGCCAGCAGCCAGGGGGGGTACTACGAGCAGTACTTC. Its translation: CASSQGGYYEQYF.